These 27 T cell receptor beta chains were all obtained from the same sample, sequenced in a study of post-analysis software for immune sequencing data. Findings and caveats of the study: The study found TRBV5-6, TRBV5-1 and TRBV20-1 among 4 or 5 TRBV segments more frequent in patients than controls.

TCR beta libraries were prepared from cDNA with unique molecular identifiers. TCRdb called the PCR reads again in MiXCR, with one record for every CDR3 protein. The top ten clones hold approximately 4.4% of a sample with around 770,000 distinct CDR3 sequences, roughly 46% of them seen once. These receptors are not linked to any known antigen. Sequencing used blood. These receptors were taken from a girl under 18 with multiple sclerosis.

The chain employs TRBV20-1 and TRBJ1-2, with 9 bases identical to TRBD1. Germline trimming cut 1 base from V and 8 bases from J; bases unmatched to any gene: 2. The CDR3 extends over 12 amino acids. Looked up from germline, CDR1 is DFQATT and CDR2 is SNEGSKA (reference sequence). The CDR3 loop is CSARGQGGGYTF. In DNA, the CDR3 is TGCAGTGCTAGAGGACAGGGGGGAGGCTACACCTTC.

This clonotype was counted only a few times. V usage is TRBV7-9 and J usage is TRBJ1-2; 12 nucleotides match TRBD1. The germline gives CDR1 SEHNR, CDR2 FQNEAQ (reference sequence). The CDR3 has 17 residues. V was clipped by 1 base and J by 2 bases; unmatched bases: 5. This CDR3 reads CASSLVSGQGANYGYTF. The CDR3 DNA follows: TGTGCCAGCAGCTTAGTTTCGGGACAGGGGGCCAACTATGGCTACACCTTC.

The rearrangement links TRBV7-3 to TRBJ1-1; 10 bases map to TRBD1. Germline CDR1 and CDR2: SGHTA and FQGTGA. The junction had 5 bases not matched to a gene; V was cut back by 5 bases and J by 5 bases. This CDR3 region has 14 residues. This CDR3 is CASSQTGGRTEAFF. CDR3 nucleotides: TGTGCCAGCAGCCAGACAGGGGGCAGGACTGAAGCTTTCTTT. The complete variable domain, with remaining parts taken from reference TRBV7-3 and TRBJ1-1, reads GAGVSQTPSNKVTEKGKYVELRCDPISGHTALYWYRQSLGQGPEFLIYFQGTGAADDSGLPNDRFFAVRPEGSVSTLKIQRTERGDSAVYLCASSQTGGRTEAFFGQGTRLTVV.

The chain couples TRBV6-6 to TRBJ2-3; 11 bases match TRBD2. Germline lookup yields CDR1 MNHNY and CDR2 SVGAGI (reference sequence). The CDR3 is 16 residues long. V shed 2 bases, J shed 4 bases, and the junction held 5 bases outside the gene matches. For the CDR3, the DNA is TGTGCCAGCAGTTACACTAGCGGGAGAGGGGCAGATACGCAGTATTTT. Protein product: CASSYTSGRGADTQYF.

This clonotype was observed a few times. This sequence joins TRBV5-1 and TRBJ2-1; D perhaps matches TRBD1 (5 bases). The V and J ends lost 0 bases and 2 bases respectively, with 12 bases between them. The CDR3 has 16 amino acids. Germline lookup yields CDR1 SGHRS and CDR2 YFSETQ. The CDR3 bases are TGCGCCAGCAGCTTGGCAGCGCAGGGAACCTACAATGAGCAGTTCTTC. It codes for CASSLAAQGTYNEQFF.

This clonotype was picked up one time. The chain couples TRBV4-2 to TRBJ2-3, with 8 nucleotides matching TRBD2. This CDR3 spans 15 amino acids. The junction had 9 bases not matched to a gene; V was cut back by 6 bases and J by 4 bases. Germline CDR1 LGHNA, CDR2 YNFKEQ. In DNA form, the CDR3 reads TGTGCCAGCAGAGAAGAGGGACTAGTTTCAGATACGCAGTATTTT. Its protein is CASREEGLVSDTQYF.

The chain recombines TRBV5-6 with TRBJ1-2; D is unresolved. Germline V gene lookup returns CDR1 SGHDT and CDR2 YYEEEE. Trimming took off 3 bases at V and 0 bases at J, with 9 bases between the two ends. CDR3 length equals 14 residues. As DNA, the CDR3 is TGTGCCAGCAGCTACGGACTGACTAACTATGGCTACACCTTC. As protein: CASSYGLTNYGYTF.

The chain uses TRBV7-8 and TRBJ2-5; unclear D gene. Per germline, CDR1 SGHVS and CDR2 FQNEAQ. The CDR3 contains 13 residues. V lost 4 bases, J lost 5 bases, and 11 bases lay in between. This chain's CDR3 is CASSSWLSETQYF. CDR3 sequence (DNA): TGTGCCAGCAGCTCGTGGTTGTCGGAGACCCAGTACTTC.

The rearrangement links TRBV29-1 to TRBJ2-7, with 8 bases that match TRBD1. The better agreement between TRBJ2-5 and the DNA end casts doubt on the J call. CDR1 is SQVTM and CDR2 is ANQGSEA in the germline V gene. This CDR3 is 12 amino acids long. This chain's CDR3 is CSVVNRGETQYF. Written as DNA, the CDR3 is TGCAGCGTCGTTAACAGGGGGGAGACCCAGTACTTC.

This clonotype has more than one count but fewer than ten. The V call is TRBV6-1, the J call TRBJ1-1, with no clear D. Trimming took off 6 bases at V and 2 bases at J, with 7 bases between the two ends. CDR3 length equals 12 residues. Looked up from germline, CDR1 is MNHNS and CDR2 is SASEGT. CDR3 in amino acids: CASRAGNTEAFF. DNA for the CDR3: TGTGCCAGCAGGGCAGGTAACACTGAAGCTTTCTTT.

The CDR3, as DNA: TGTGCCAGCAGTTCCGTGGGGACATACGGCTACACCTTC. Protein: CASSSVGTYGYTF. This chain links TRBV12-3 or TRBV12-4 with TRBJ1-2; D is possibly TRBD1 (6 bases). The CDR3 length is 13 residues. The V and J ends lost 4 bases and 8 bases respectively, with 14 bases between them.

This chain links TRBV3-1 with TRBJ2-3; D gene uncertain. V lost 1 base, J lost 4 bases, and 18 bases lay in between. This CDR3 is 17 amino acids long. Germline lookup yields CDR1 LGHDT and CDR2 YNNKEL (reference sequence). The CDR3 here is CASSQAKYVKGADTQYF. The CDR3 nucleotides read TGTGCCAGCAGCCAAGCGAAATACGTGAAGGGCGCAGATACGCAGTATTTT.

This clonotype was detected a few times. V is TRBV7-8 and J is TRBJ2-7; D gene uncertain. CDR3 length equals 16 residues. The germline V gene encodes CDR1 SGHVS and CDR2 FQNEAQ. Trimming stripped 2 bases from V and 0 bases from J, with 14 bases between. The CDR3 loop reads CASSLLPISSSYEQYF. DNA for the CDR3: TGTGCCAGCAGCTTACTGCCGATCTCCAGCTCCTACGAGCAGTACTTC.

Worth noting for this clonotype: No conserved phenylalanine or tryptophan ends this CDR3, so it is likely a read error. The chain carries TRBV25-1 and TRBJ2-7; 8 bases align to TRBD1. CDR1 and CDR2 (germline): MGHDK, SYGVNS. After removal of 8 bases from V and 3 bases from J, the junction contained 9 bases not matched to a gene. This CDR3 is 14 amino acids long. CDR3 nucleotide sequence: TGTGCCAGCTCGACAGGGGCGTGGAACTACGAGCAGTACTGC. Protein: CASSTGAWNYEQYC.

The chain has TRBV29-1 and TRBJ2-2; 8 positions match TRBD1. Germline CDR1 is SQVTM and CDR2 is ANQGSEA. This CDR3 comprises 14 residues. V shed 4 bases, J shed 0 bases, and the junction held 1 base outside the gene matches. CDR3 DNA sequence: TGCAGCGTTGCGGACAGGGCGAACACCGGGGAGCTGTTTTTT. Translating it yields CSVADRANTGELFF.

The rearrangement uses TRBV20-1 and TRBJ2-7; D is ambiguous. V dropped 5 bases and J dropped 0 bases, with 17 bases sitting between them. This CDR3 is 15 amino acids long. The germline V gene encodes CDR1 DFQATT and CDR2 SNEGSKA (reference sequence). The CDR3 DNA sequence: TGCAGTGCTCAAACAGACCTAATGAGCTCCTACGAGCAGTACTTC. Residues: CSAQTDLMSSYEQYF.

This clonotype has just a few counts. The chain couples TRBV18 to TRBJ1-5, with 9 bases aligning to TRBD1. CDR1 is KGHSH and CDR2 is LQKENI in the germline V gene. V trimming: 3 bases; J trimming: 0 bases; junction bases outside the gene matches: 3. This CDR3 is built from 16 residues. Here the CDR3 DNA reads TGTGCCAGCTCACCGCGACAGGGGGATAGCAATCAGCCCCAGCATTTT. Amino acids: CASSPRQGDSNQPQHF.

V is TRBV13 and J is TRBJ2-5; 9 bases align to TRBD2. The V gene's germline CDR1 is PRHDT and CDR2 FYEKMQ (reference sequence). CDR3 length: 16 amino acids. J gave up 2 bases and V 3 bases, and 7 bases lay outside the gene matches. CDR3 in amino acids: CASSFGSSGAQETQYF. In nucleotides, the CDR3 is TGTGCCAGCAGCTTTGGGTCTAGCGGGGCACAAGAGACCCAGTACTTC.

The chain is built from TRBV7-9 and TRBJ1-2; no reliable D call. V was clipped by 5 bases and J by 4 bases, with 14 bases between them. The CDR3 covers 14 residues. Germline V gene lookup returns CDR1 SEHNR and CDR2 FQNEAQ (reference sequence). The CDR3 nucleotides are TGTGCCAGCAGCGCTAGTGAGCAGCCCTATGGCTACACCTTC. It yields the protein CASSASEQPYGYTF.

The genes are TRBV5-1 and TRBJ2-7; 7 nucleotides line up with TRBD1. Losses at the gene ends were 0 bases for V and 3 bases for J; bases not matched to a gene: 6. CDR1 SGHRS and CDR2 YFSETQ come from the germline V gene. This CDR3 has 15 amino acids. CDR3 sequence: CASSLGQGVFYEQYF. DNA for the CDR3: TGCGCCAGCAGCTTGGGACAGGGAGTTTTCTACGAGCAGTACTTC.

The V gene is TRBV5-1, the J gene TRBJ2-1; TRBD2 aligns across 11 bases. V gave up 4 bases and J gave up 8 bases; unmatched junction bases: 8. There are 15 residues in the CDR3. Per the germline V gene, CDR1 is SGHRS and CDR2 is YFSETQ. The CDR3 reads CASSSRLAGGDEQFF. CDR3 nucleotide sequence: TGCGCCAGCAGCAGTCGGCTAGCGGGAGGCGATGAGCAGTTCTTC.

This clonotype was seen a handful of times. The junction and the germline gene differ at one end; a read error may be behind it. The genes are TRBV18 and TRBJ2-4; tentative D call: TRBD1 (5 bases). CDR1 and CDR2 from the germline V gene are KGHSH and LQKENI. The CDR3 extends over 15 amino acids. CDR3 nucleotides: TGTGCCAGCTCGCCACTCAGGGAAGTAAAAAACATTCAGTACTTC. Translating gives CASSPLREVKNIQYF.

The CDR3 sequence is CAISDRVDQQETQYF. The CDR3 bases are TGTGCCATCAGTGATCGGGTGGACCAGCAAGAGACCCAGTACTTC. The V gene is TRBV10-3, the J gene TRBJ2-5; D call uncertain. V was shortened by 3 bases and J by 2 bases, with 13 bases between the two germline ends. Germline CDR1 is ENHRY and CDR2 is SYGVKD. The CDR3 is made up of 15 amino acids.

Only a few counts were recorded for this clonotype. V and J are TRBV25-1 and TRBJ2-7; TRBD1 might be the D (6 bases). Germline V gives CDR1 MGHDK, CDR2 SYGVNS. Trimming left V 1 base short and J 2 bases short, with 15 bases between. CDR3 length equals 16 residues. The CDR3, as DNA: TGTGCCAGCAGTGAATTGTTGGGACAACTGACCTACGAGCAGTACTTC. Protein sequence: CASSELLGQLTYEQYF.

A few counts support this clonotype. This chain links TRBV3-1 with TRBJ2-5; TRBD2 is a possible D gene (5 bases). The last part of the DNA fits TRBJ2-7 better; the J call may be wrong. The CDR3 covers 14 residues. Per germline, CDR1 LGHDT and CDR2 YNNKEL (reference sequence). CDR3: CASSPTASYPEQYF. The CDR3 DNA reads TGTGCCAGCAGCCCCACGGCTAGCTATCCCGAGCAGTACTTC.

This clonotype was recorded a few times. The genes are TRBV24-1 and TRBJ2-1; the match to TRBD2 covers 9 bases. Germline V gene data show CDR1 as KGHDR and CDR2 as SFDVKD. With V trimmed by 4 bases and J by 8 bases, 11 bases remained unmatched. The CDR3 contains 16 residues. CDR3 nucleotide sequence: TGTGCCACCAGTGACCCCCCACTAGCGGGTAGTGATGAGCAGTTCTTC. Amino acids: CATSDPPLAGSDEQFF.

This clonotype was seen just once. V usage is TRBV10-3 and J usage is TRBJ1-3; tentatively, D is TRBD1 (6 bases). Trimming shortened V by 0 bases and J by 0 bases, and 15 bases separated the two germline ends. The CDR3 extends over 18 amino acids. Germline CDR1 is ENHRY and CDR2 is SYGVKD. The CDR3 DNA follows: TGTGCCATCAGTGAGTCTCACGGGGGCTACAACTCTGGAAACACCATATATTTT. It is translated as CAISESHGGYNSGNTIYF.